Each of the 9 T cell receptor beta chains below was sequenced from the same sample in a study of cytomegalovirus exposure and HLA in healthy donors (dated by TCRdb to the late 2010s). Library preparation was by the immunoSEQ multiplex PCR assay. The multiplex PCR relied on a mix of 60 forward primers for TCR Vbeta segments and 13 reverse primers for TCR Jbeta segments. TCRdb retrieved this table from immuneACCESS and kept in-frame rearrangements only. Not all clones are present; in checked studies, unresolved V genes account for under half, and no reason is known for the remainder. For this sample the table gives approximately 160,000 clones, of which approximately 84% were detected only once. The ten largest clones represent 1% to 1.5% of the sample. Sequencing was carried out using PBMCs. Every receptor here comes from a man in his fifties or sixties in good health and CMV-seropositive.

The chain is built from TRBV6-5 and TRBJ1-3; tentative D call: TRBD1 (5 bases). The CDR3 loop spans 12 amino acids. Germline loops: CDR1 MNHEY, CDR2 SVGAGI. V dropped 8 bases and J dropped 0 bases, with 5 bases sitting between them. CDR3 coding DNA: TGTGCCAGCGGGGCCTCTGGAAACACCATATATTTT. It is translated as CASGASGNTIYF.

The chain is built from TRBV14 and TRBJ2-7; 8 bases align to TRBD1. The CDR3 loop spans 12 amino acids. Germline loops: CDR1 SGHDN, CDR2 FVKESK. With V trimmed by 10 bases and J by 3 bases, 5 bases remained unmatched. The CDR3 DNA sequence: TGTGCCACCTCGGGACAGGACTACGAGCAGTACTTC. Protein product: CATSGQDYEQYF.

The gene calls are TRBV28 and TRBJ1-6, with TRBD1 identical over 9 bases. J lost 7 bases, V lost 5 bases, and 6 bases had no gene match. Germline CDR1 and CDR2: MDHEN and SYDVKM. The CDR3 extends over 15 amino acids. CDR3 residues: CASSPRQGVNSPLHF. The CDR3, as DNA: TGTGCCAGCAGTCCAAGACAGGGGGTAAATTCACCCCTCCACTTT.

The chain joins TRBV5-1 to TRBJ1-1, with D possibly matching TRBD1 (5 bases). The length of the CDR3 is 17 residues. From germline, CDR1 is SGHRS and CDR2 YFSETQ. Trimming cost V 5 bases and J 3 bases, with 23 bases left between them. CDR3 protein: CASRLRFDSEGDTEAFF. CDR3 sequence (DNA): TGCGCCAGCAGATTGAGGTTTGACAGCGAAGGCGACACTGAAGCTTTCTTT. Supplemented by reference TRBV5-1 and TRBJ1-1, the full variable domain reads KAGVTQTPRYLIKTRGQQVTLSCSPISGHRSVSWYQQTPGQGLQFLFEYFSETQRNKGNFPGRFSGRQFSNSRSEMNVSTLELGDSALYLCASRLRFDSEGDTEAFFGQGTRLTVV.

The gene calls are TRBV5-6 and TRBJ2-5; 9 bases are a match to TRBD2. This CDR3 comprises 14 residues. Looked up from germline, CDR1 is SGHDT and CDR2 is YYEEEE. V was pared by 7 bases and J by 5 bases, with 9 bases of the junction left unmatched. The CDR3 loop reads CASLGLAASETQYF. Written as DNA, the CDR3 is TGTGCCAGCTTGGGACTAGCAGCGTCGGAGACCCAGTACTTC.

This chain connects TRBV6-5 to TRBJ2-3; TRBD2 might be the D (6 bases). The CDR3 has 14 residues. Trimming took off 2 bases at V and 8 bases at J, with 14 bases between the two ends. From germline, CDR1 is MNHEY and CDR2 SVGAGI. The CDR3 protein is CASSYGAGRVTQYF. CDR3 coding DNA: TGTGCCAGCAGTTACGGCGCGGGGCGGGTTACGCAGTATTTT.

This rearrangement joins TRBV2 to TRBJ1-5; 8 bases map to TRBD1. CDR1 is SNHLY, CDR2 FYNNEI, per germline. The CDR3 contains 14 residues. The junction had 6 bases not matched to a gene; V was cut back by 6 bases and J by 5 bases. The CDR3, as DNA: TGTGCCAGCAGCTCTGACAGGGGTTATCAGCCCCAGCATTTT. Translation: CASSSDRGYQPQHF. Based on the CDR3 plus reference TRBV2 and TRBJ1-5, the full variable domain is EPEVTQTPSHQVTQMGQEVILRCVPISNHLYFYWYRQILGQKVEFLVSFYNNEISEKSEIFDDQFSVERPDGSNFTLKIRSTKLEDSAMYFCASSSDRGYQPQHFGDGTRLSIL.

The chain couples TRBV29-1 to TRBJ1-1; a possible D gene is TRBD1 (6 bases). Germline CDR1 reads SQVTM; CDR2 reads ANQGSEA. The CDR3 covers 13 residues. Between the trimmed V and J ends, which lost 4 bases and 5 bases, there was a span of 14 bases. CDR3 DNA: TGCAGCGTTGCTGCCGGGAGGGGGACTGAAGCTTTCTTT. This translates into CSVAAGRGTEAFF.

This clone was observed a single time. The J gene is TRBJ2-1, the V gene TRBV11-2, with 11 bases aligning to TRBD2. CDR1 SGHAT and CDR2 FQNNGV come from the germline V gene. J lost 0 bases, V lost 3 bases, and 1 base had no gene match. This CDR3 is built from 16 residues. DNA of the CDR3: TGTGCCAGCAGCTTGACTAGCGGGGCCTCCTACAATGAGCAGTTCTTC. Residues: CASSLTSGASYNEQFF.